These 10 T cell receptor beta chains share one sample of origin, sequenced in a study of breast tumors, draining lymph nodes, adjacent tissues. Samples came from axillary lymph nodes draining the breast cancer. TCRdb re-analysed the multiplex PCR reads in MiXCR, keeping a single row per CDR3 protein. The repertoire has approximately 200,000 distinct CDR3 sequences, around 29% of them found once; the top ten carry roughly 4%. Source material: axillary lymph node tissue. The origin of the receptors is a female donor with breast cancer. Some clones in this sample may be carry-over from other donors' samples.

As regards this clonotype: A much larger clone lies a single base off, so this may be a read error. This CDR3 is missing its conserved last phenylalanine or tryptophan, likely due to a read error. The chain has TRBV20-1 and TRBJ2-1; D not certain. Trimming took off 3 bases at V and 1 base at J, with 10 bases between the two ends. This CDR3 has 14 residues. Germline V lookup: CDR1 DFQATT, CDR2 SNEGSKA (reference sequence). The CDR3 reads CSASAPLSYNEQFL. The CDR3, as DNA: TGCAGTGCTAGTGCGCCTTTGTCCTACAATGAGCAGTTCCTC.

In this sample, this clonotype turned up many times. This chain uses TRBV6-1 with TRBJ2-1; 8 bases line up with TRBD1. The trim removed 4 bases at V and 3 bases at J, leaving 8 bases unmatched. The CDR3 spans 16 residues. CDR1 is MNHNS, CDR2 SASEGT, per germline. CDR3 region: CASSVLPGGGYNEQFF. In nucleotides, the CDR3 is TGTGCCAGCAGTGTTCTGCCAGGGGGCGGCTACAATGAGCAGTTCTTC.

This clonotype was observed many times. CDR3 sequence (DNA): TGCGCCAGCAGCCAAAGCCTAGCGGAAACCACCGGGGAGCTGTTTTTT. Translating gives CASSQSLAETTGELFF. The rearrangement joins TRBV4-3 to TRBJ2-2, with 7 bases fitting TRBD2. Germline CDR1 LGHNA, CDR2 YSLEER. Trimming cost V 2 bases and J 4 bases; bases outside gene matches: 7. CDR3 length: 16 residues.

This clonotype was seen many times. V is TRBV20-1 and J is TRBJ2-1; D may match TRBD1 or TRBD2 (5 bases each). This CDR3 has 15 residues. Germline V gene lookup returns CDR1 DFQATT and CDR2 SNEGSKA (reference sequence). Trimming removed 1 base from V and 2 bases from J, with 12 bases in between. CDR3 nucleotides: TGCAGTGCTAGAGGAGTAGGGACCCCCTACAATGAGCAGTTCTTC. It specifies CSARGVGTPYNEQFF.

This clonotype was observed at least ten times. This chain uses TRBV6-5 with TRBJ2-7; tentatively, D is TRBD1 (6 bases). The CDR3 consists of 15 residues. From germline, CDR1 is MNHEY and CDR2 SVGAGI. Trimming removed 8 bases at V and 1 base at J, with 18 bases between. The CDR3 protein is CASSNPLTGSYEQYF. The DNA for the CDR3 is TGTGCCAGCTCGAACCCTTTGACAGGTTCCTACGAGCAGTACTTC.

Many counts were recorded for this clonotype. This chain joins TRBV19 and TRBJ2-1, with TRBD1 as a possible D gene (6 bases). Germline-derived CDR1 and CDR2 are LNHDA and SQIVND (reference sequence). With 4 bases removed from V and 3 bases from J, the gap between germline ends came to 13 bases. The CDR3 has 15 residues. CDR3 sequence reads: CASSTWDKYYNEQFF. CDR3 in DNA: TGTGCCAGTAGTACTTGGGACAAGTACTACAATGAGCAGTTCTTC.

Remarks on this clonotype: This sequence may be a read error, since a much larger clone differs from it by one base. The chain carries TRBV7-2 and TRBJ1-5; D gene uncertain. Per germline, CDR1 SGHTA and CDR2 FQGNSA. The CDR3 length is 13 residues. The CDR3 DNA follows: TGTGGCAGCAGCCAGTCTGGCAATCAGCCCCAGCATTTT. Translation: CGSSQSGNQPQHF.

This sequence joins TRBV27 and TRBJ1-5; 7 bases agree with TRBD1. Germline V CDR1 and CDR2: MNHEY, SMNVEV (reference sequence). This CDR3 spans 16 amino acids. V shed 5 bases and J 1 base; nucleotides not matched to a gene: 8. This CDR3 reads CASSTTGLKSNQPQHF. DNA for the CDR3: TGTGCCAGCAGTACGACAGGGTTGAAGAGCAATCAGCCCCAGCATTTT.

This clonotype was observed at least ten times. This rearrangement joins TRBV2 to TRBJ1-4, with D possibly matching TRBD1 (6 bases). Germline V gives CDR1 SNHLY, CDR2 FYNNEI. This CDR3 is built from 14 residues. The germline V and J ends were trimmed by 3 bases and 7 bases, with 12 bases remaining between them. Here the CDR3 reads CASSDVRGGEKLFF. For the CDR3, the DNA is TGTGCCAGCAGTGATGTCAGGGGAGGTGAAAAACTGTTTTTT.

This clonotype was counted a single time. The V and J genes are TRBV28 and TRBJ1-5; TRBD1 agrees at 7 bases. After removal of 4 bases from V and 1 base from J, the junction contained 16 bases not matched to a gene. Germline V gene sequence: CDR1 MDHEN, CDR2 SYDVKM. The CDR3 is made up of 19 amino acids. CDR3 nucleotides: TGTGCCAGCAGTTCCGAAGTTAAAAGACAGGGTAGAAGCAATCAGCCCCAGCATTTT. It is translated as CASSSEVKRQGRSNQPQHF.